The next 19 T cell receptor beta chains were all read from a single sample in a study of OX40 agonist ivuxolimab in advanced cancers. The table came from immunoSEQ multiplex PCR; TCRdb's copy has only in-frame clones and leaves some out. This sample yields approximately 75,000 clones, of which around 85% are seen a single time; 6% to 7.5% belongs to the top ten. The sample here was CD4+ or CD8+ T cells sorted from blood, taken in a trial of the OX40 agonist ivuxolimab. All receptors derive from an adult with an advanced solid tumor such as melanoma, head and neck, liver or kidney cancer.

The V call is TRBV2, the J call TRBJ1-1; no clear D gene. Germline loops: CDR1 SNHLY, CDR2 FYNNEI. Trimming pared 5 bases from V and 4 bases from J, leaving 8 bases between. This CDR3 contains 12 residues. CDR3 residues: CASSQVGTEAFF. CDR3 nucleotides: TGTGCCAGCAGTCAAGTTGGCACTGAAGCTTTCTTT.

As to this clone: Its ends do not fully match the called genes, so a read error is possible. V gene TRBV7-7 combines with J gene TRBJ2-1; D unclear. This CDR3 region has 15 residues. Germline assignment: CDR1 SSHAT and CDR2 FNYEAQ (reference sequence). The CDR3 sequence: CASSHGESSYNEQFF. Written as DNA, the CDR3 is TGTGCTAGCAGTCACGGAGAGAGCTCCTACAATGAGCAGTTCTTC.

The chain recombines TRBV7-2 with TRBJ2-7; 7 bases map to TRBD2. This CDR3 comprises 14 residues. After removal of 5 bases from V and 6 bases from J, the junction contained 10 bases not matched to a gene. The germline V gene encodes CDR1 SGHTA and CDR2 FQGNSA. This CDR3 reads CASSRWTSSSEQYF. In DNA form, the CDR3 reads TGTGCCAGCAGCCGATGGACTAGTTCGTCCGAGCAGTACTTC.

The rearrangement joins TRBV11-2 to TRBJ1-3; D is undetermined. In germline, CDR1 is SGHAT, CDR2 FQNNGV. Trimming cost V 2 bases and J 1 base, with 9 bases left between them. The CDR3 is 15 residues long. CDR3 sequence (DNA): TGTGCCAGCAGCTTATCATCGGGATCTGGAAACACCATATATTTT. Its protein is CASSLSSGSGNTIYF.

The chain is built from TRBV27 and TRBJ1-5; D is ambiguous. V was pared by 3 bases and J by 4 bases, with 7 bases between. This CDR3 region has 13 residues. Germline V lookup: CDR1 MNHEY, CDR2 SMNVEV (reference sequence). The CDR3 here is CASSFVVNQPQHF. The CDR3 DNA reads as TGTGCCAGCAGTTTTGTTGTAAATCAGCCCCAGCATTTT.

This clone appeared once. The chain joins TRBV27 to TRBJ1-6; D remains unclear. The germline V gene encodes CDR1 MNHEY and CDR2 SMNVEV (reference sequence). V was trimmed by 5 bases and J by 7 bases, leaving 12 bases between them. The CDR3 is 14 amino acids. DNA for the CDR3: TGTGCCAGCAGTCTCCTAGGAGCGAATTCACCCCTCCACTTT. Protein: CASSLLGANSPLHF.

The chain recombines TRBV7-3 with TRBJ2-2; tentative D call: TRBD2 (5 bases). CDR3 size: 15 residues. The germline V gene encodes CDR1 SGHTA and CDR2 FQGTGA. With 5 bases removed from V and 7 bases from J, the gap between germline ends came to 17 bases. The DNA of the CDR3 is TGTGCCAGCAGCCGTGGACGGGGTTTTGGCGGGGAGCTGTTTTTT. It is translated as CASSRGRGFGGELFF.

This sequence joins TRBV5-4 and TRBJ2-5, with 9 positions matching TRBD1. The DNA matches TRBJ2-7 better at its end, which makes the J call doubtful. Per germline, CDR1 SGHNT and CDR2 YYREEE (reference sequence). The CDR3 contains 18 residues. The CDR3, as DNA: TGTGCCAGCAGCTCGCCGGGACAGGGTATACCTACAACCTACGAGCAGTACTTC. It yields the protein CASSSPGQGIPTTYEQYF.

The chain has TRBV23-1 and TRBJ1-1, with 7 positions matching TRBD1. TRBV23-1 is classed as an ORF, of uncertain function. There are 13 residues in the CDR3. The junction had 12 bases not matched to a gene; V was cut back by 10 bases and J by 7 bases. In DNA, the CDR3 is TGCGCCACCACGGGGACAGACTTAATTGAAGCTTTCTTT. It is translated as CATTGTDLIEAFF.

The chain uses TRBV28 and TRBJ2-7; TRBD1 agrees at 8 bases. The CDR3 sequence is 14 residues long. Trimming cost V 5 bases and J 1 base; bases outside gene matches: 4. Germline CDR1 reads MDHEN; CDR2 reads SYDVKM. CDR3 coding DNA: TGTGCCAGCAGTAGGACAGGGAGTTCCTACGAGCAGTACTTC. Its translation is CASSRTGSSYEQYF.

The chain combines TRBV27 with TRBJ1-1, with TRBD1 as a possible D gene (6 bases). The germline V and J ends were trimmed by 5 bases and 4 bases, with 11 bases remaining between them. This CDR3 spans 13 amino acids. The germline V gene encodes CDR1 MNHEY and CDR2 SMNVEV (reference sequence). The CDR3 DNA sequence: TGTGCCAGCAGTCAACAGGGTCGCACTGAAGCTTTCTTT. Amino acid sequence: CASSQQGRTEAFF.

The chain carries TRBV7-2 and TRBJ1-3, with 7 nucleotides matching TRBD1. CDR3 length equals 16 residues. Germline values: CDR1 SGHTA, CDR2 FQGNSA. With V trimmed by 1 base and J by 0 bases, 3 bases remained unmatched. The CDR3 loop reads CASSLGAGGSGNTIYF. CDR3 nucleotides: TGTGCCAGCAGCTTAGGTGCAGGGGGCTCTGGAAACACCATATATTTT.

The chain carries TRBV7-9 and TRBJ1-2; 9 nucleotides line up with TRBD1. Unmatched junction bases numbered 21, after V lost 5 bases and J lost 8 bases. Germline V gene data show CDR1 as SEHNR and CDR2 as FQNEAQ (reference sequence). The CDR3 totals 18 residues. CDR3 region: CASSPHRGRPIVGDGYTF. Written as DNA, the CDR3 is TGTGCCAGCAGCCCGCACAGGGGGCGACCAATTGTTGGGGACGGCTACACCTTC.

The chain employs TRBV9 and TRBJ2-3; D may be TRBD2 (8 bases). The CDR3 is 17 amino acids. Germline CDR1 reads SGDLS; CDR2 reads YYNGEE. Trimming shortened V by 3 bases and J by 3 bases, and 20 bases separated the two germline ends. This CDR3 reads CASSAQGVGGRTDTQYF. In DNA, the CDR3 is TGTGCCAGCAGCGCCCAGGGGGTAGGCGGGAGGACAGATACGCAGTATTTT.

This chain uses TRBV19 with TRBJ2-1; TRBD2 matches at 15 bases. In germline, CDR1 is LNHDA, CDR2 SQIVND (reference sequence). This CDR3 has 17 residues. Trimming removed 4 bases from V and 7 bases from J; junction bases left unmatched: 8. Here the CDR3 reads CASSTPGLAGGGNEQFF. CDR3 bases: TGTGCCAGTAGTACTCCGGGACTAGCGGGAGGAGGGAATGAGCAGTTCTTC.

V is TRBV7-9 and J is TRBJ2-2; D uncertain. The CDR3 has 18 residues. V was pared by 5 bases and J by 3 bases, with 22 bases between. Germline CDR1 and CDR2: SEHNR and FQNEAQ (reference sequence). CDR3: CASSPDGSLPSHTGELFF. The CDR3 DNA follows: TGTGCCAGCAGCCCAGACGGGTCTCTCCCCTCTCACACCGGGGAGCTGTTTTTT.

The rearrangement links TRBV27 to TRBJ2-7, with TRBD1 identical over 7 bases. The germline gives CDR1 MNHEY, CDR2 SMNVEV (reference sequence). The CDR3 contains 13 residues. V was pared by 2 bases and J by 7 bases, with 5 bases of the junction left unmatched. CDR3 sequence (DNA): TGTGCCAGCAGTTTAGAACAGGGGACGGAGCAGTACTTC. The encoded protein is CASSLEQGTEQYF.

This chain joins TRBV7-3 and TRBJ2-7; 9 bases are shared with TRBD1. This CDR3 is 14 amino acids long. V was pared by 5 bases and J by 4 bases, with 6 bases of the junction left unmatched. The germline V gene has CDR1 SGHTA and CDR2 FQGTGA. CDR3 nucleotides: TGTGCCAGCAGCGTCCGAGGACAGGGGTACGAGCAGTACTTC. The encoded protein is CASSVRGQGYEQYF. Based on the CDR3 plus reference TRBV7-3 and TRBJ2-7, the full variable domain is GAGVSQTPSNKVTEKGKYVELRCDPISGHTALYWYRQSLGQGPEFLIYFQGTGAADDSGLPNDRFFAVRPEGSVSTLKIQRTERGDSAVYLCASSVRGQGYEQYFGPGTRLTVT.

The chain carries TRBV4-3 and TRBJ2-7; the D is unclear. The CDR3 consists of 15 residues. Between the trimmed V and J ends, which lost 0 bases and 2 bases, there was a span of 11 bases. The germline gives CDR1 LGHNA, CDR2 YSLEER. The CDR3 is CASSQDTNSPYEQYF. The CDR3 DNA sequence: TGCGCCAGCAGCCAAGATACCAACAGTCCCTACGAGCAGTACTTC.